This TCR beta chain appears in the sequencing data of a study of CXCR3-negative and CXCR3-positive naive CD8 T cells (dated by TCRdb to the late 2010s). With respect to the entire study: In total, 120 million to 150 million TRB reads were obtained, corresponding to roughly 1.5 +/- 0.3 million reads per library. The diversity and physicochemical repertoire analyses included eleven to twelve donors pooled from two independent experiments. Naive subsets from 5 or 6 donors and memory cells from 3 donors were included in the TRBV-TRBJ cluster analysis. Study-wide conclusions, independent of this receptor: CXCR3 expression partially decreased after cryopreservation, so most assays used freshly isolated PBMCs. Because surface CD5, which has been linked to self-reactivity in mice, was comparable between naive subsets, TCR interaction strength was also inferred from TRB CDR3 physicochemical properties. Naive CXCR3-negative and CXCR3-positive cells from the same donor showed similar TRBV-TRBJ usage, whereas memory cells showed distinct patterns. Both naive subsets had comparably high repertoire diversity, while memory CD8+ T cells had much lower repertoire diversity. Compared with CXCR3-negative naive cells, CXCR3-positive naive cells had TRB CDR3s with higher hydrophobicity (lower Kidera factor 4), lower energy, and higher strength and volume indices.

A remark on this clonotype: What antigen it recognizes has not been identified.

For each CD8+ T cell subset, flow sorting was done in triplicate, and under 350,000 cells per subset went directly into RLT lysis buffer. Naive CD8+ T cells were defined stringently as CD45RO-CCR7+CD27+CD95- to exclude memory contaminants. Using standard density gradient centrifugation, peripheral blood mononuclear cells were isolated from buffy coats. A FACSAria III was used to flow-sort naive CXCR3-negative and CXCR3-positive CD8+ T cells. An RNeasy Mini Kit was used to extract total RNA from the sorted cells. This sample was sequenced with a NextSeq 550. The Human TCR Profiling Kit (MiLaboratory) was used to make UMI-labeled 5' RACE TRB cDNA libraries. cDNA synthesis used the entire amount of extracted RNA, and PCR amplification then used the entire amount of cDNA produced. Libraries were prepared in parallel with an identical number of PCR cycles. Processing in the source paper ran as follows. About 53,000 +/- 9,400 unique UMI-labeled TRB cDNA molecules per library were extracted with MIGEC and MiXCR, with at least two reads per UMI required. Each library averaged roughly 36,000 +/- 9,600 functional in-frame TRB CDR3 nucleotide clonotypes without stop codons. After each sample was downsampled to 5000 UMI-labeled TRB molecules, VDJtools was used to calculate diversity metrics such as normalized Shannon-Wiener and Chao1. VDJtools was used to calculate clonotype-size-weighted physicochemical properties of the central five CDR3 residues, namely interaction energy, strength, volume and Kidera factor 4. After reprocessing by TCRdb, each CDR3 protein sequence is one entry, and no DNA is given. These V and J calls rely on TCRdb rather than the paper's analysis. This sample's table has entries for about 58,000 distinct CDR3 sequences. Roughly 0.42% of the sample is held by the ten biggest clonotypes.

Via the germline V gene, CDR1 is LGHNA and CDR2 YSLEER. Reading from cysteine to phenylalanine, the CDR3 counts 14 amino acids. No DNA is listed. The sequence is built from TRBV4-3 and TRBJ2-7; TCRdb indicates TRBD1, and absent DNA this call remains unverified. This receptor was identified in a human donor in good health. Some clones in this sample may be carry-over from other donors' samples. Sequenced: naive CXCR3- CD8+ T cells from blood. The cell subset or site label corresponds to: CD45RO-CCR7+CD27+CD95- naive CD8+ T cells lacking CXCR3 (TNR3-). For the CDR3, the sequence is CASSQDGQSYEQYF.